The 3 T cell receptor beta chains below all came from one sample that was sequenced in a study. Data came from immunoSEQ multiplex PCR; TCRdb stores just in-frame clones and leaves some out. Of some 68,000 clones in the sample, about 93% are singletons; the top ten hold 4% to 4.5%. The sequenced sample consisted of PBMCs. Receptor source: a man aged 35-49 years with rheumatoid arthritis.

The chain joins TRBV28 to TRBJ2-7, with D perhaps matching TRBD2 (5 bases). CDR3 length equals 16 residues. Germline CDR1 MDHEN, CDR2 SYDVKM. The V and J ends lost 1 base and 6 bases respectively, with 19 bases between them. The CDR3 sequence is CASSLSAADSTGEQYF. The CDR3 nucleotides read TGTGCCAGCAGTTTATCGGCGGCGGACTCTACCGGCGAGCAGTACTTC.

V is TRBV19 and J is TRBJ2-7; D gene uncertain. The CDR3 length is 13 residues. V lost 4 bases and J lost 5, with 12 bases in between. CDR1 and CDR2 (germline): LNHDA, SQIVND (reference sequence). The CDR3 protein is CASSNRPRNEQYF. In DNA form, the CDR3 reads TGTGCCAGTAGTAACCGTCCGAGAAACGAGCAGTACTTC.

In DNA, the CDR3 is TGCGCCAGCAGCCTCCCGGGACAGGGGACGTGGAGTAATGAAAAACTGTTTTTT. The encoded protein is CASSLPGQGTWSNEKLFF. This chain connects TRBV5-1 to TRBJ1-4, with 10 bases fitting TRBD1. Per germline, CDR1 SGHRS and CDR2 YFSETQ. V shed 4 bases and J 4 bases; nucleotides not matched to a gene: 13. The CDR3 loop spans 18 amino acids.